The T cell receptor beta chain under discussion was sequenced for a study of molecular identifiers for immune sequencing clone quantification. TCRdb independently ran MiXCR on the PCR reads; one entry per CDR3 protein. The sample has about 640,000 distinct CDR3 sequences; just under 20% are singletons. Trimming removed 1 base from V and 0 bases from J, with 12 bases in between. Germline V gene sequence: CDR1 LGHNA, CDR2 YNFKEQ. The CDR3 totals 16 residues. The table lists this clonotype with many counts. The sequencing sample was made of naive CD8+ T cells from blood, with Jurkat cell RNA spiked in. Subset in this sample: FACS-sorted CD8+CD4-CCR7+CD45RA+ naive T cells. The rearrangement links TRBV4-2 to TRBJ1-1; D not resolved. The TCR sequence derives from a human donor in good health. Some libraries in this study had Jurkat cell RNA spiked in. The CDR3 nucleotides are TGTGCCAGCAGCCAAGGTCCAACGACTATGAACACTGAAGCTTTCTTT. Its protein product is CASSQGPTTMNTEAFF.